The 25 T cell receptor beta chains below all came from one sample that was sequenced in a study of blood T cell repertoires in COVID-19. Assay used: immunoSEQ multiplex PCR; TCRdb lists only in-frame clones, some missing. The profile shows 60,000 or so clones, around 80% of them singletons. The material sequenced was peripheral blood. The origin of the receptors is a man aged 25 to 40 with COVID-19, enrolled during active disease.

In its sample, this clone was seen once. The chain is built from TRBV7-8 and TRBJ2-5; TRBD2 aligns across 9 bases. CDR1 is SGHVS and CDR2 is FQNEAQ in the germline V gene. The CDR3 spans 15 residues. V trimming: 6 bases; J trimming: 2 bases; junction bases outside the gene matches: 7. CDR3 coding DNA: TGTGCCAGCAGACGTAGCGGGGGACCTCAAGAGACCCAGTACTTC. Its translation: CASRRSGGPQETQYF.

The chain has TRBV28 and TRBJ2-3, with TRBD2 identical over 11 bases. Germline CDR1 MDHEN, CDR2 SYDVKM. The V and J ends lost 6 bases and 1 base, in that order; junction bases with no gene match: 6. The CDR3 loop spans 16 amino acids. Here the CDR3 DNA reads TGTGCCAGCAGACTAGCGGGAGACTGGGGCACAGATACGCAGTATTTT. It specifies CASRLAGDWGTDTQYF.

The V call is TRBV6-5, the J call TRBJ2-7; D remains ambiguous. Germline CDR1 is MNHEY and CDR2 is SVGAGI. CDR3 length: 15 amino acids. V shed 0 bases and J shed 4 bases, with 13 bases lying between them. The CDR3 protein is CASSYSSVSGYEQYF. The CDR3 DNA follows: TGTGCCAGCAGTTACTCGAGCGTGTCTGGGTACGAGCAGTACTTC.

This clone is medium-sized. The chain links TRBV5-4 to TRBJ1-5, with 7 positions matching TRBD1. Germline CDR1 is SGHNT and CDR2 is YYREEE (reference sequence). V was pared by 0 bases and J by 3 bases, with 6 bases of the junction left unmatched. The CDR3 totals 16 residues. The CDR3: CASSLEGAQLNQPQHF. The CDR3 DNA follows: TGTGCCAGCAGCTTGGAGGGGGCACAACTCAATCAGCCCCAGCATTTT.

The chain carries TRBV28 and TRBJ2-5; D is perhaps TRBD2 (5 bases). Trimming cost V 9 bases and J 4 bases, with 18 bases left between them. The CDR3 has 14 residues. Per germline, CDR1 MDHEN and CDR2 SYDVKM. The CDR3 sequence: CASNPDGERETQYF. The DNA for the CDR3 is TGTGCCAGTAACCCTGACGGGGAGAGAGAGACCCAGTACTTC.

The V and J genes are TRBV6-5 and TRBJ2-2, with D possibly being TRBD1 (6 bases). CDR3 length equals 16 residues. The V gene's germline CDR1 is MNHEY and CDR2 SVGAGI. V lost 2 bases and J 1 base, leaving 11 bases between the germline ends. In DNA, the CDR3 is TGTGCCAGCAGTTACAACCCAGGGGAGAACACCGGGGAGCTGTTTTTT. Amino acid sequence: CASSYNPGENTGELFF.

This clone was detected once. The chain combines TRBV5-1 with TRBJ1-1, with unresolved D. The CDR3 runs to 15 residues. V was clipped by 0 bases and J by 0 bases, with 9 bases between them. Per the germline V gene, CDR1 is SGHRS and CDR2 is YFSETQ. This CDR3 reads CASSLVVSMNTEAFF. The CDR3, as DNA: TGCGCCAGCAGCTTGGTGGTGAGCATGAACACTGAAGCTTTCTTT.

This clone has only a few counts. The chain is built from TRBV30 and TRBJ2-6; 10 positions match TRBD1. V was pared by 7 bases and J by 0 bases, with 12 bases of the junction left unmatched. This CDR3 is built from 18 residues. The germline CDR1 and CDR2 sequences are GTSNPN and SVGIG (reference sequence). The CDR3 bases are TGTGCCTACCTATCCGGGACAGGGGTGTCCTCTGGGGCCAACGTCCTGACTTTC. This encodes CAYLSGTGVSSGANVLTF.

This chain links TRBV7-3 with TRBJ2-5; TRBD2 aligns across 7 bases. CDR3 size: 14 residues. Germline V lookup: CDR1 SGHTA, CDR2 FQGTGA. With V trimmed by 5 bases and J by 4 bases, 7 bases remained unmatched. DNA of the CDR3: TGTGCCAGCAGCCCCGTGGGGGGGGGAGAGACCCAGTACTTC. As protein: CASSPVGGGETQYF.

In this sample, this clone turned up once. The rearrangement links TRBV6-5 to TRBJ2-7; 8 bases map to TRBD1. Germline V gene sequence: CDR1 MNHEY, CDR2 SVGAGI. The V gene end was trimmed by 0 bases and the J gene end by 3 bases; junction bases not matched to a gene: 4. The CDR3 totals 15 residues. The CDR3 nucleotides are TGTGCCAGCAGTTACTCAAAGGGACAGGACTACGAGCAGTACTTC. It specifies CASSYSKGQDYEQYF.

This CDR3 is CASDDRAWKNIQYF. The CDR3 bases are TGTGCCAGTGACGACAGAGCTTGGAAAAACATTCAGTACTTC. The chain recombines TRBV6-6 with TRBJ2-4; a possible D gene is TRBD1 (5 bases). CDR1 and CDR2 (germline): MNHNY, SVGAGI (reference sequence). V was cut by 9 bases and J by 4 bases, with 16 bases left in between. CDR3 length: 14 residues.

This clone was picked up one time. This chain's CDR3 is CASSLGMGAIGVGYGYTF. DNA for the CDR3: TGTGCCAGCAGCTTAGGGATGGGGGCCATTGGTGTGGGCTATGGCTACACCTTC. The chain has TRBV11-2 and TRBJ1-2, with D possibly being TRBD1 (6 bases). V was trimmed by 1 base and J by 4 bases, leaving 22 bases between them. Germline CDR1 is SGHAT and CDR2 is FQNNGV. This CDR3 has 18 amino acids.

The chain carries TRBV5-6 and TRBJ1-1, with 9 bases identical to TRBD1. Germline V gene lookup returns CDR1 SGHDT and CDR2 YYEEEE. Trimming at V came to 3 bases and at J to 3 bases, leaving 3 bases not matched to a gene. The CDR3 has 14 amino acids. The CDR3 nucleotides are TGTGCCAGCAGCTCCCGACAGGGGGACACTGAAGCTTTCTTT. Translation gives CASSSRQGDTEAFF.

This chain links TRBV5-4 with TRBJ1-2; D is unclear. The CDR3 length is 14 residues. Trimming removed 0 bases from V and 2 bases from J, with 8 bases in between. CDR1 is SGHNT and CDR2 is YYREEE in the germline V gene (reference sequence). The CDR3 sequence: CASSLESGNYGYTF. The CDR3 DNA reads TGTGCCAGCAGCTTGGAGTCGGGGAACTATGGCTACACCTTC.

This CDR3 reads CASSLLAGGHEQYF. In nucleotides, the CDR3 is TGTGCCAGCAGCCTACTAGCGGGTGGACACGAGCAGTACTTC. The gene calls are TRBV14 and TRBJ2-7; TRBD2 aligns across 9 bases. The V gene end was trimmed by 4 bases and the J gene end by 5 bases; junction bases not matched to a gene: 6. Per the germline V gene, CDR1 is SGHDN and CDR2 is FVKESK. This CDR3 has 14 residues.

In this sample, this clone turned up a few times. CDR3 amino acids: CASSLWRLSSGNTIYF. As DNA, the CDR3 is TGTGCCAGCAGCTTGTGGAGACTGAGCTCTGGAAACACCATATATTTT. The V and J genes are TRBV5-6 and TRBJ1-3, with D uncertain. This CDR3 contains 16 residues. CDR1 and CDR2 (germline): SGHDT, YYEEEE. V was pared by 1 base and J by 0 bases, with 11 bases between. The entire variable domain, with the rest obtained from reference TRBV5-6 and TRBJ1-3, is as follows: DAGVTQSPTHLIKTRGQQVTLRCSPKSGHDTVSWYQQALGQGPQFIFQYYEEEERQRGNFPDRFSGHQFPNYSSELNVNALLLGDSALYLCASSLWRLSSGNTIYFGEGSWLTVV.

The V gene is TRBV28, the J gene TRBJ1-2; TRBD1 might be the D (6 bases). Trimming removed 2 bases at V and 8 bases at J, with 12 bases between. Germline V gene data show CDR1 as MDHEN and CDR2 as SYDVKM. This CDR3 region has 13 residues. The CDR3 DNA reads TGTGCCAGCAGTTTACCCAGGGGCCACGGCTACACCTTC. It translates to CASSLPRGHGYTF.

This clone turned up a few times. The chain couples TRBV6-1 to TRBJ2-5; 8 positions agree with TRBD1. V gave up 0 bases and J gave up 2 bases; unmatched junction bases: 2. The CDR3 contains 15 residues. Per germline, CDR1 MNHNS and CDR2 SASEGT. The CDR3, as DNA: TGTGCCAGCAGTGAAGCCACAGGGGGGCAAGAGACCCAGTACTTC. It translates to CASSEATGGQETQYF.

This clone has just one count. This chain's CDR3 is CASSPREWEPQHF. The CDR3 coding sequence is TGTGCCAGTAGTCCCCGGGAGTGGGAGCCCCAGCATTTT. The genes are TRBV19 and TRBJ1-5; D is ambiguous. V was shortened by 5 bases and J by 8 bases, with 13 bases between the two germline ends. There are 13 residues in the CDR3. The V gene's germline CDR1 is LNHDA and CDR2 SQIVND (reference sequence).

The CDR3 spells CASSPPTHRGNEQYF. CDR3 nucleotide sequence: TGTGCCAGCTCACCACCGACTCACAGGGGTAACGAGCAGTACTTC. The chain recombines TRBV18 with TRBJ2-7; 7 positions match TRBD1. Germline CDR1 KGHSH, CDR2 LQKENI. The CDR3 runs to 15 residues. With 0 bases clipped from V and 5 bases from J, the junction kept 7 bases outside the gene matches.

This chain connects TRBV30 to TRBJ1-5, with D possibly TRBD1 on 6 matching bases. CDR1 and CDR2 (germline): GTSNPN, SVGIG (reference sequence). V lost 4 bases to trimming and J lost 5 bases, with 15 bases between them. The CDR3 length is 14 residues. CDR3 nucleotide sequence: TGTGCCTGGACGGGCAGGGGTTGGGATCAGCCCCAGCATTTT. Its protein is CAWTGRGWDQPQHF.

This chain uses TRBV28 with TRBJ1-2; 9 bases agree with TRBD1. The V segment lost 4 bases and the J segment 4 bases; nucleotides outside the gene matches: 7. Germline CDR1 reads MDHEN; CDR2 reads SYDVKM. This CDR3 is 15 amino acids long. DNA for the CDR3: TGTGCCAGCAGTTCCGCCGGGACAGGGCCCTATGGCTACACCTTC. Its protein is CASSSAGTGPYGYTF.

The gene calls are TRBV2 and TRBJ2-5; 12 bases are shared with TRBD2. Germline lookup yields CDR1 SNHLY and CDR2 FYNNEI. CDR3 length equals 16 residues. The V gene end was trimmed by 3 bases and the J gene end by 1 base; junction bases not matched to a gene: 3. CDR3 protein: CASSEPSGGAQETQYF. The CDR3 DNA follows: TGTGCCAGCAGTGAGCCTAGCGGGGGGGCCCAAGAGACCCAGTACTTC.

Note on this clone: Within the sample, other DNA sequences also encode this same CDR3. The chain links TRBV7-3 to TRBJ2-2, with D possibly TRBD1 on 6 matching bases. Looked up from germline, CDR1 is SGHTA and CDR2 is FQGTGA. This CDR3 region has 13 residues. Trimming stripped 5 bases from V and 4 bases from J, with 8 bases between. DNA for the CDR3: TGTGCCAGCAGCCTCAGGGGCACCGGGGAGCTGTTTTTT. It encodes CASSLRGTGELFF.

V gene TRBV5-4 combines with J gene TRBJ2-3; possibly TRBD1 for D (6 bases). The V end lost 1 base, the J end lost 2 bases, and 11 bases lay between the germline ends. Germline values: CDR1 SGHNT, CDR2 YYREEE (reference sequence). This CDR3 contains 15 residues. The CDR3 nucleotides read TGTGCCAGCAGCTTGTTTGGGGGCTTCACAGATACGCAGTATTTT. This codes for CASSLFGGFTDTQYF. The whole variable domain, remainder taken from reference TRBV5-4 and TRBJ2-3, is ETGVTQSPTHLIKTRGQQVTLRCSSQSGHNTVSWYQQALGQGPQFIFQYYREEENGRGNFPPRFSGLQFPNYSSELNVNALELDDSALYLCASSLFGGFTDTQYFGPGTRLTVL.